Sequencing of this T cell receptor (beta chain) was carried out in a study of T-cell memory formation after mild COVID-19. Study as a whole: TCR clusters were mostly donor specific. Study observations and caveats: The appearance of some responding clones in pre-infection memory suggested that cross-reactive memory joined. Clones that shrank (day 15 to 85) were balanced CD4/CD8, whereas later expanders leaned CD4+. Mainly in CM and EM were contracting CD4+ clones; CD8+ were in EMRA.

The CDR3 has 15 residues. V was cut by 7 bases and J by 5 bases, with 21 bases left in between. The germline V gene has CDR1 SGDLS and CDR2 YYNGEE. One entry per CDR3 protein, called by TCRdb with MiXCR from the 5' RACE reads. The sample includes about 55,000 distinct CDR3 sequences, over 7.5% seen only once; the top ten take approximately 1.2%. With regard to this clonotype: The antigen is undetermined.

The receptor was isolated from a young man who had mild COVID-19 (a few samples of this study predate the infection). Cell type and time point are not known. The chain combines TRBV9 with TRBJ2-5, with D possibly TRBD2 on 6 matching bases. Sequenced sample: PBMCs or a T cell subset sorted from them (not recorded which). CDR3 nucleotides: TGTGCCAGCTCCGTAGTTCCGGCGGGGTTGGAGACCCAGTACTTC. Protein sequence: CASSVVPAGLETQYF.